These 8 T cell receptor beta chains share one sample of origin, sequenced in a study of blood T cell repertoires in COVID-19. Here immunoSEQ multiplex PCR was the method, and the copy in TCRdb shows in-frame clones only, minus some. Counted here are approximately 270,000 clones, more than 85% occurring once; the ten biggest clones make up 2.5% to 3%. Sample: PBMCs or T cells enriched from blood (not recorded which). The source is a middle-aged man who had been exposed to COVID-19.

V gene TRBV3-1 (or the pseudogene TRBV3-2) combines with J gene TRBJ2-2; D is unresolved. Deletions cut 11 bases from V and 2 bases from J, with 6 bases between. The CDR3 contains 11 residues. The germline V gene encodes CDR1 LGHDT and CDR2 YNNKEL (reference sequence). DNA of the CDR3: TGTGCCTCCCTTAACACCGGGGAGCTGTTTTTT. It is translated as CASLNTGELFF.

The genes are TRBV4-2 and TRBJ1-1; D unresolved. The germline V gene encodes CDR1 LGHNA and CDR2 YNFKEQ. This CDR3 has 15 residues. V gave up 1 base and J gave up 1 base, with 10 bases separating them. The CDR3 DNA is TGTGCCAGCAGCCAAGGTGAGGTCAGGAACACTGAAGCTTTCTTT. This gives the protein CASSQGEVRNTEAFF.

The chain uses TRBV6-5 and TRBJ1-4; 7 bases match TRBD1. The germline gives CDR1 MNHEY, CDR2 SVGAGI. The CDR3 contains 14 residues. The trim removed 6 bases at V and 7 bases at J, leaving 8 bases unmatched. As DNA, the CDR3 is TGTGCCAGCAGCGAGGACAGGAGGAGTGAAAAACTGTTTTTT. It is translated as CASSEDRRSEKLFF.

Concerning this clone itself: This sample includes further DNA sequences coding for the same CDR3. The V call is TRBV6-2 or TRBV6-3, the J call TRBJ2-2; TRBD2 matches 15 bases. J lost 7 bases, V lost 2 bases, and 2 bases had no gene match. This CDR3 contains 16 residues. Germline CDR1 is MNHEY and CDR2 is SVGEGT. As DNA, the CDR3 is TGTGCCAGCAGTTACGGACTAGCGGGAGGGCTCGGGGAGCTGTTTTTT. Protein sequence: CASSYGLAGGLGELFF.

This clone was seen just once. V usage is TRBV13 and J usage is TRBJ1-1; 10 bases fit TRBD1. This CDR3 has 15 amino acids. CDR1 and CDR2 (germline): PRHDT, FYEKMQ (reference sequence). Trimming took 1 base from V and 5 from J; bases not matched to a gene: 4. CDR3 region: CASSLAGTGDTEAFF. The CDR3 bases are TGTGCCAGCAGCTTAGCTGGGACAGGGGATACTGAAGCTTTCTTT.

This clone has a handful of counts. The chain combines TRBV4-2 with TRBJ2-1, with 7 bases that match TRBD2. This CDR3 comprises 15 residues. The V gene's germline CDR1 is LGHNA and CDR2 YNFKEQ. Germline trimming cut 0 bases from V and 4 bases from J; bases unmatched to any gene: 3. Here the CDR3 DNA reads TGTGCCAGCAGCCAAGATCTAGCGGAGTACAATGAGCAGTTCTTC. This gives the protein CASSQDLAEYNEQFF.

This chain joins TRBV7-2 and TRBJ2-1, with 8 bases identical to TRBD1. Germline V gives CDR1 SGHTA, CDR2 FQGNSA. CDR3 length: 17 residues. The V gene end was trimmed by 0 bases and the J gene end by 0 bases; junction bases not matched to a gene: 4. The CDR3 DNA reads TGTGCCAGCAGCTTAGCGGGGACAGGAGCCTCCTACAATGAGCAGTTCTTC. Its protein is CASSLAGTGASYNEQFF.

The chain carries TRBV19 and TRBJ2-1; 9 nucleotides match TRBD2. This CDR3 region has 12 residues. Trimming removed 9 bases from V and 13 bases from J; junction bases left unmatched: 10. Germline V gene data show CDR1 as LNHDA and CDR2 as SQIVND (reference sequence). CDR3 region: CASLAGDLSQFF. The CDR3 coding sequence is TGTGCCAGCTTAGCGGGAGACCTATCACAGTTCTTC.